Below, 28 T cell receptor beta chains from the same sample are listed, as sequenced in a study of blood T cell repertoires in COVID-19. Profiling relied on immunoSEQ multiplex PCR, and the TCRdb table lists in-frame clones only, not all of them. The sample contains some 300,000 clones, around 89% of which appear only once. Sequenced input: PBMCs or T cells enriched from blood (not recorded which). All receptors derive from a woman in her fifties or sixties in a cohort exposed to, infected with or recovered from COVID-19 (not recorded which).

DNA of the CDR3: TGTGCCAGCTCAAGACAGGGAGGTGAAGATACGCAGTATTTT. Translating it yields CASSRQGGEDTQYF. The genes are TRBV18 and TRBJ2-3, with a possible D match to TRBD1 (7 bases). Looked up from germline, CDR1 is KGHSH and CDR2 is LQKENI. With 5 bases removed from V and 5 bases from J, the gap between germline ends came to 14 bases. This CDR3 spans 14 amino acids.

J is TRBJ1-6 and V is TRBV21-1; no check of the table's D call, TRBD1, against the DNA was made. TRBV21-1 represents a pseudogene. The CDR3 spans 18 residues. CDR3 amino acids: CASSTPGQGLSYNSPLHF. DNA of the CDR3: TGTGCCAGCAGCACCCCGGGACAGGGCCTCTCCTATAATTCACCCCTCCACTTT.

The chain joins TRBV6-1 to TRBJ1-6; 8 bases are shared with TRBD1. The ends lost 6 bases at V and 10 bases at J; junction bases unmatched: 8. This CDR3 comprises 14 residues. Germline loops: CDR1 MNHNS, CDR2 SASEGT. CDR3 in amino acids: CASSTGQGGSPLHF. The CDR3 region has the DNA TGTGCCAGCAGCACTGGACAGGGAGGCTCACCCCTCCACTTT.

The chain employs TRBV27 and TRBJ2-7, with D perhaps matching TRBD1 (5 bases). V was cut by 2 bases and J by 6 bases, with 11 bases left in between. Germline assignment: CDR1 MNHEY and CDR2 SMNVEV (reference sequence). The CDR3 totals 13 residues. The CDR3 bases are TGTGCCAGCAGTTTAGCGGTGCAGGGCGAGCAGTACTTC. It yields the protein CASSLAVQGEQYF.

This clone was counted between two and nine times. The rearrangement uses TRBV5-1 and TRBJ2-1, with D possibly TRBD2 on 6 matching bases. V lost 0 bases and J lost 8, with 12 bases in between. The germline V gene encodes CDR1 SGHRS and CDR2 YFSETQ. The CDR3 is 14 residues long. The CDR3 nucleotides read TGCGCCAGCAGCTTGGCGGGAGTAAGCCATGAGCAGTTCTTC. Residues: CASSLAGVSHEQFF.

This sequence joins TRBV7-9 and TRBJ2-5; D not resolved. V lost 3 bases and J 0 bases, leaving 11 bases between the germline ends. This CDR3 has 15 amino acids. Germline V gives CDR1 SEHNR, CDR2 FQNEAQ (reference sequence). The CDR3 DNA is TGTGCCAGCAGCTTGGGCGTTACGTACCAAGAGACCCAGTACTTC. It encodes CASSLGVTYQETQYF.

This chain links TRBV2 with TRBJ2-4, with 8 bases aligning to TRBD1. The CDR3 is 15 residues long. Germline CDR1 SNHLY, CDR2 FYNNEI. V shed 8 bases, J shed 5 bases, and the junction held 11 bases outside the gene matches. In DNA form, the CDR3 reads TGTGCCAGCCGACGAGCCCCGGGACAGGAAAACATTCAGTACTTC. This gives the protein CASRRAPGQENIQYF.

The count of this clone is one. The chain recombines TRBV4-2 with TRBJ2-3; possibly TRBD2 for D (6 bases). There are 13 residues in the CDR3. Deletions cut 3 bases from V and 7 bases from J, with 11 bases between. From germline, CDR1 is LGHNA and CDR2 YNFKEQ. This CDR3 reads CASSQIGLHTQYF. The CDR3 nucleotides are TGTGCCAGCAGCCAGATTGGACTACATACGCAGTATTTT.

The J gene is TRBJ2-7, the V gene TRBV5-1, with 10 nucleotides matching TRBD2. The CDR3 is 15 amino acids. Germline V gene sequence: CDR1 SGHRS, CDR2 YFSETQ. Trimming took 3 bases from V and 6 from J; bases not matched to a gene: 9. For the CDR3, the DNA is TGCGCCAGCAGCTCGGAAGCGGGAGGGAGGAGCGAGCAGTACTTC. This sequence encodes CASSSEAGGRSEQYF.

CDR3 DNA sequence: TGTGCCAGCAGTTCGGGTAGCGGGAGTATCTACAATGAGCAGTTCTTC. Amino acid sequence: CASSSGSGSIYNEQFF. The genes are TRBV28 and TRBJ2-1, with TRBD2 matching 9 bases. V shed 4 bases, J shed 3 bases, and the junction held 7 bases outside the gene matches. The V gene's germline CDR1 is MDHEN and CDR2 SYDVKM. CDR3 length equals 16 residues.

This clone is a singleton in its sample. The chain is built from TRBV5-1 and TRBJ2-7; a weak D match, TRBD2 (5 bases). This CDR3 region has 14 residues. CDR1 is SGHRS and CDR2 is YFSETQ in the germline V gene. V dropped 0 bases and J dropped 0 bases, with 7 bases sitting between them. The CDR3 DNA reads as TGCGCCAGCAGCTTGGAAGCGGACTCCTACGAGCAGTACTTC. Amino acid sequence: CASSLEADSYEQYF.

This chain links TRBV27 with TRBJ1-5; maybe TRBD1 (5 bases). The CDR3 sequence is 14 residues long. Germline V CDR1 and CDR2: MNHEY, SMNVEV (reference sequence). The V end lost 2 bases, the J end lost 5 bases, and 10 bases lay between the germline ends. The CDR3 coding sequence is TGTGCCAGCAGTTTACAGGGAGGGTATCAGCCCCAGCATTTT. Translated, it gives CASSLQGGYQPQHF.

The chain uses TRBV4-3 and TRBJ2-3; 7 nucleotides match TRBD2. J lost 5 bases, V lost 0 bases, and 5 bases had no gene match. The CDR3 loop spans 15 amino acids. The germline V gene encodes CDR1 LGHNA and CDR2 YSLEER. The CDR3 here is CASSQDGGGGDTQYF. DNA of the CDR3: TGCGCCAGCAGCCAAGACGGAGGCGGGGGAGATACGCAGTATTTT.

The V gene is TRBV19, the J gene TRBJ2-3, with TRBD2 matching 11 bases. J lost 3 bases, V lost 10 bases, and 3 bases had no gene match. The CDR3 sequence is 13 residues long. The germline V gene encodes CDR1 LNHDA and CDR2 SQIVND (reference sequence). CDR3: CATRLAGTDTQYF. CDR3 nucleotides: TGTGCCACCCGACTAGCGGGAACAGATACGCAGTATTTT.

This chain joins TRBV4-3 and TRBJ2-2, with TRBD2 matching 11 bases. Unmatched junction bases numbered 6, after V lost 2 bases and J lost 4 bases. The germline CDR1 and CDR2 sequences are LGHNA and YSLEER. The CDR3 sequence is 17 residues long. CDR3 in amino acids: CASSQTLAGGVTGELFF. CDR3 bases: TGCGCCAGCAGCCAAACTTTAGCGGGAGGGGTCACCGGGGAGCTGTTTTTT.

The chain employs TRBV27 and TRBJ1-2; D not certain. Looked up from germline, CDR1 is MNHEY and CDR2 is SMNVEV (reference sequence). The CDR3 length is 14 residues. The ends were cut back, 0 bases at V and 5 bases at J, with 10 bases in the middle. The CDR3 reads CASSLSGGPYGYTF. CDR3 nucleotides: TGTGCCAGCAGTTTATCGGGAGGGCCTTATGGCTACACCTTC.

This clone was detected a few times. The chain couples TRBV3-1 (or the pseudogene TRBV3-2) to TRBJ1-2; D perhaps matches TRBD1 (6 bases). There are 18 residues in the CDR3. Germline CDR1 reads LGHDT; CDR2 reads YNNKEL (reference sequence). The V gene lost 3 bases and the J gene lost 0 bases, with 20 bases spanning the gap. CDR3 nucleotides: TGTGCCAGCAGCCATGGACAGCCTGCCCCCTTAGCTAACTATGGCTACACCTTC. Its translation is CASSHGQPAPLANYGYTF.

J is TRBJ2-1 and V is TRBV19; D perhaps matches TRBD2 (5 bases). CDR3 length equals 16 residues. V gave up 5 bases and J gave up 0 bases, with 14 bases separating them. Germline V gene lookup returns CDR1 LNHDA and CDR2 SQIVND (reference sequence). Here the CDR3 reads CASSVSGRSSYNEQFF. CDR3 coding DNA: TGTGCCAGTAGTGTCTCGGGGAGAAGCTCCTACAATGAGCAGTTCTTC.

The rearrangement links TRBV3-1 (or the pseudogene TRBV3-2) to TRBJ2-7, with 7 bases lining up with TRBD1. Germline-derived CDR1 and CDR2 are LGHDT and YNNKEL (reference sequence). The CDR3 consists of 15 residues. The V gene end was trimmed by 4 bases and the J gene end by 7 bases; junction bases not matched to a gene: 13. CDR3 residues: CASSPIPDRDGEQYF. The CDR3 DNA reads TGTGCCAGCAGCCCGATTCCCGACAGGGACGGTGAGCAGTACTTC.

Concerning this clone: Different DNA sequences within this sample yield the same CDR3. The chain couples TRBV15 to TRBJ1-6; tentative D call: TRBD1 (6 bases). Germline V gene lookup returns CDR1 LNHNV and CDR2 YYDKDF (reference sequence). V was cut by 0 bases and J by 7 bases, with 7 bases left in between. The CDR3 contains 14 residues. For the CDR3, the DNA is TGTGCCACCAGCAGAGACAGGGGAAATTCACCCCTCCACTTT. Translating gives CATSRDRGNSPLHF.

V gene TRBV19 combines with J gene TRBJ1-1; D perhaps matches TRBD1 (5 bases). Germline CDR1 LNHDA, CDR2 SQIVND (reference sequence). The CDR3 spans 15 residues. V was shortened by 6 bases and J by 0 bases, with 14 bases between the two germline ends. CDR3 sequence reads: CASSNPRGMNTEAFF. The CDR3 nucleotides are TGTGCCAGTAGCAACCCTAGGGGTATGAACACTGAAGCTTTCTTT. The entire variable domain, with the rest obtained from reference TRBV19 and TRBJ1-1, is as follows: DGGITQSPKYLFRKEGQNVTLSCEQNLNHDAMYWYRQDPGQGLRLIYYSQIVNDFQKGDIAEGYSVSREKKESFPLTVTSAQKNPTAFYLCASSNPRGMNTEAFFGQGTRLTVV.

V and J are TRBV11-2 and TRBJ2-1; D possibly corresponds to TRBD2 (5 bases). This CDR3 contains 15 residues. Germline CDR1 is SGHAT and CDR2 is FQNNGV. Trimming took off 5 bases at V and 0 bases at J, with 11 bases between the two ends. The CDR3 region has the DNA TGTGCCAGCAGCCTGCGGGCCAGCTCCTACAATGAGCAGTTCTTC. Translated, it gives CASSLRASSYNEQFF.

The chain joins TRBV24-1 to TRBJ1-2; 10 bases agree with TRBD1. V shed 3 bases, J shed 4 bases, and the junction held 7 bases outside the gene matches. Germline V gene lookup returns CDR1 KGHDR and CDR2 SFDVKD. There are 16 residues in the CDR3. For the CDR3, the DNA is TGTGCCACCAGTGATACGACAGGGGGCAGTGGCTATGGCTACACCTTC. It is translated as CATSDTTGGSGYGYTF.

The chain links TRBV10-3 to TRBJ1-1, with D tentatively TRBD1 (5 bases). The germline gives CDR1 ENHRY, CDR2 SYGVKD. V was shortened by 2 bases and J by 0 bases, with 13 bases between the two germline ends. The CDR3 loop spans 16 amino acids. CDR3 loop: CAISEMNGGMNTEAFF. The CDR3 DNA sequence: TGTGCCATCAGTGAGATGAACGGGGGGATGAACACTGAAGCTTTCTTT.

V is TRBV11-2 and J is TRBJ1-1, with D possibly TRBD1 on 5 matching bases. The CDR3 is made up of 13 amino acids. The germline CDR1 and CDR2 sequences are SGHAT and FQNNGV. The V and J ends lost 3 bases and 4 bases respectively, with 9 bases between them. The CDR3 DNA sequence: TGTGCCAGCAGCTTGAGCGGGGGCACTGAAGCTTTCTTT. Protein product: CASSLSGGTEAFF.

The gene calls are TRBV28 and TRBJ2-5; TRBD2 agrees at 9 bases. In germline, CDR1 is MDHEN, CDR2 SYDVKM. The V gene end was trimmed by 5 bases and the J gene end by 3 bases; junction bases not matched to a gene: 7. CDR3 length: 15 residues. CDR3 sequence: CASSPRGGREETQYF. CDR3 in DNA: TGTGCCAGCAGTCCCCGTGGCGGGAGGGAAGAGACCCAGTACTTC.

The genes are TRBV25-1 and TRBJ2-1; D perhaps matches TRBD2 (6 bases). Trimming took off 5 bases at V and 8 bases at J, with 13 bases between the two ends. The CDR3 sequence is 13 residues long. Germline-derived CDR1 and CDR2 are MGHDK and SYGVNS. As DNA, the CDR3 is TGTGCCAGCAGTCTTGCGGGGAGAGATGAGCAGTTCTTC. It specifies CASSLAGRDEQFF.

The CDR3 is CASSVVGGGLGSSYNEQFF. The CDR3 DNA reads as TGTGCCAGCAGCGTAGTCGGAGGGGGCTTGGGGAGCTCCTACAATGAGCAGTTCTTC. The gene calls are TRBV9 and TRBJ2-1, with D possibly TRBD1 on 7 matching bases. The CDR3 consists of 19 residues. V lost 0 bases and J 0 bases, leaving 19 bases between the germline ends. Looked up from germline, CDR1 is SGDLS and CDR2 is YYNGEE.